This T cell receptor beta chain was recovered during a study of CD8 T cells in Susac syndrome. Germline V gene sequence: CDR1 GTSNPN, CDR2 SVGIG (reference sequence). This CDR3 has 16 residues. This clonotype was detected only once. The junction differs from germline at one of its ends, possibly a read error. Staining was done for CD27 and CD45RA, and it defined the memory subsets for TEMRA sorting. Reverse transcription of roughly 0.5 to 1 ug RNA used random hexamers. One entry per CDR3 protein, called by TCRdb with MiXCR from the immunoSEQ multiplex PCR reads. The sample lists 1,300 to 1,500 distinct CDR3 sequences; under 80% were seen once.

Sequencing was carried out using CD8+ TEMRA cells from PBMCs. The subset was: FACS-sorted terminally differentiated effector memory CD8+ T cells re-expressing CD45RA (CD8+ TEMRA). The sequence derives from a human donor with Susac syndrome. V gene TRBV30 combines with J gene TRBJ2-3; D may be TRBD2 (7 bases). CDR3 DNA: TGTGCCTTCACCTTCCTGTCGGGGGGCATCACAGATATGCAGTATTTT. Residues: CAFTFLSGGITDMQYF.